This TCR beta chain was recovered during a study of blood T cells in healthy people across ages. V gave up 4 bases and J gave up 0 bases, with 11 bases separating them. The CDR3 length is 15 residues. Germline CDR1 is MRHNA and CDR2 is SNTAGT. Whole-study findings and limits: The study could not conclusively compare naive and antigen-experienced cells, given its unsorted PBMCs.

With regard to this clonotype: Its antigen is not known.

PCR was performed a second time for about 7 to 12 cycles using a sample-barcoded 5' primer and a J-beta primer mix. Each sample provided no less than 3 million CDR3-containing paired-end reads. TCRdb reanalysed the 5' RACE reads using MiXCR and keeps one entry per CDR3 protein. Here the sample spans some 1,500,000 distinct CDR3 sequences, 40% to 45% being singletons. The sequenced material came from blood. This TCR was recovered from a woman between 18 and 30 years old in good health. The chain employs TRBV6-4 and TRBJ2-3, with D perhaps matching TRBD2 (5 bases). The CDR3 nucleotides are TGTGCCAGCAGTGGGCAAGCGGCTAGCACAGATACGCAGTATTTT. This sequence encodes CASSGQAASTDTQYF.